Listed here are 11 T cell receptor beta chains from one sample, sequenced in a study of OX40 agonist ivuxolimab in advanced cancers. TCRdb's table, derived via immunoSEQ multiplex PCR, lists solely in-frame clones and lacks some. The sample lists tens of thousands of clones; 91% were seen once. The sequenced sample was CD4+ or CD8+ T cells sorted from blood, obtained in a trial of the OX40 agonist ivuxolimab. The source is an adult with an advanced solid tumor such as melanoma, head and neck, liver or kidney cancer.

The chain combines TRBV19 with TRBJ1-1; no firm D call. Trimming pared 7 bases from V and 1 base from J, leaving 7 bases between. The CDR3 is made up of 12 amino acids. CDR1 LNHDA and CDR2 SQIVND come from the germline V gene (reference sequence). CDR3 region: CASNPGNTEAFF. DNA for the CDR3: TGTGCCAGTAATCCGGGGAACACTGAAGCTTTCTTT.

A word on this clone: The identical CDR3 is also encoded by other nucleotide sequences in the sample. The rearrangement uses TRBV9 and TRBJ2-3; D may be TRBD1 (5 bases). V lost 3 bases, J lost 3 bases, and 5 bases lay in between. Germline lookup yields CDR1 SGDLS and CDR2 YYNGEE. There are 12 residues in the CDR3. The CDR3 sequence: CASSGTTDTQYF. In DNA form, the CDR3 reads TGTGCCAGCAGCGGGACAACAGATACGCAGTATTTT.

The chain couples TRBV27 to TRBJ2-1, with 8 bases aligning to TRBD2. Germline assignment: CDR1 MNHEY and CDR2 SMNVEV (reference sequence). After removal of 5 bases from V and 3 bases from J, the junction contained 6 bases not matched to a gene. This CDR3 region has 15 residues. In nucleotides, the CDR3 is TGTGCCAGCAGTCAAGCGGGGGAAATCTACAATGAGCAGTTCTTC. It specifies CASSQAGEIYNEQFF.

V is TRBV7-8 and J is TRBJ2-5; D is perhaps TRBD2 (6 bases). Germline V gene data show CDR1 as SGHVS and CDR2 as FQNEAQ. The CDR3 totals 14 residues. V was clipped by 2 bases and J by 5 bases, with 12 bases between them. In DNA form, the CDR3 reads TGTGCCAGCAGCTTATGGGACTCTGGGGAGACCCAGTACTTC. Translation gives CASSLWDSGETQYF. The variable domain in full, completed from reference TRBV7-8 and TRBJ2-5, reads GAGVSQSPRYKVAKRGQDVALRCDPISGHVSLFWYQQALGQGPEFLTYFQNEAQLDKSGLPSDRFFAERPEGSVSTLKIQRTQQEDSAVYLCASSLWDSGETQYFGPGTRLLVL.

The chain couples TRBV9 to TRBJ2-1; D is uncertain. Trimming left V 3 bases short and J 5 bases short, with 21 bases between. This CDR3 contains 17 residues. Germline V gene lookup returns CDR1 SGDLS and CDR2 YYNGEE. CDR3 coding DNA: TGTGCCAGCAGCGCACTCCCAGGCAGCACCTATGACAATGAGCAGTTCTTC. As protein: CASSALPGSTYDNEQFF.

CDR3 nucleotide sequence: TGTGCCAGCAGTTTTGCCAACTCTGGAAACACCATATATTTT. This encodes CASSFANSGNTIYF. The rearrangement uses TRBV6-6 and TRBJ1-3; D gene ambiguous. The CDR3 contains 14 residues. Per the germline V gene, CDR1 is MNHNY and CDR2 is SVGAGI (reference sequence). V shed 4 bases and J shed 0 bases, with 7 bases lying between them.

The CDR3 region has the DNA TGTGCCAGCACAAAGACTAGCGGGTACTACAATGAGCAGTTCTTC. This encodes CASTKTSGYYNEQFF. This chain connects TRBV27 to TRBJ2-1; TRBD2 aligns across 10 bases. CDR3 length equals 15 residues. Germline lookup yields CDR1 MNHEY and CDR2 SMNVEV (reference sequence). The V segment lost 7 bases and the J segment 3 bases; nucleotides outside the gene matches: 6.

The rearrangement links TRBV15 to TRBJ1-6, with D maybe TRBD1 (5 bases). CDR1 is LNHNV, CDR2 YYDKDF, per germline (reference sequence). The CDR3 extends over 16 amino acids. Trimming cost V 0 bases and J 10 bases, with 16 bases left between them. The chain's CDR3 is CATSRDSQGLGSPLHF. Written as DNA, the CDR3 is TGTGCCACCAGCAGAGATTCGCAGGGTTTAGGATCACCCCTCCACTTT.

The V call is TRBV4-2, the J call TRBJ1-2; D unclear. The ends were cut back, 2 bases at V and 4 bases at J, with 14 bases in the middle. CDR3 length: 15 amino acids. CDR1 and CDR2 from the germline V gene are LGHNA and YNFKEQ. The chain's CDR3 is CASSQTDTMFYGYTF. The CDR3 DNA is TGTGCCAGCAGCCAAACCGACACGATGTTCTATGGCTACACCTTC.

J is TRBJ1-4 and V is TRBV28; tentative D call: TRBD1 (6 bases). The length of the CDR3 is 16 residues. Germline V lookup: CDR1 MDHEN, CDR2 SYDVKM. Trimming pared 3 bases from V and 3 bases from J, leaving 14 bases between. CDR3 bases: TGTGCCAGCAGTTTGGCAACAGGGACGGCTAATGAAAAACTGTTTTTT. Translating it yields CASSLATGTANEKLFF.

The chain uses TRBV13 and TRBJ1-2, with TRBD1 matching over 12 bases. Per the germline V gene, CDR1 is PRHDT and CDR2 is FYEKMQ (reference sequence). The trim removed 5 bases at V and 0 bases at J, leaving 7 bases unmatched. The CDR3 totals 17 residues. CDR3 coding DNA: TGTGCCAGCAGCCCTATGGGACAGGGGGCGTCTAACTATGGCTACACCTTC. Translation: CASSPMGQGASNYGYTF.